This TCR beta chain comes out of a study of identical twins. General study findings and limits: The study reached conclusions through statistical analysis that was cross-sectional, not following the same donors.

One entry per CDR3 protein, called by TCRdb with MiXCR from the 5' RACE reads. Here the sample spans 450,000 or so distinct CDR3 sequences, approximately 17% being singletons. About this clonotype: The antigen is undetermined.

Material: naive T cells sorted from blood. The source of this sequence is a middle-aged man in good health.

The chain's CDR3 is CASKLGQGTTGELFF. For the CDR3, the DNA is TGTGCCAGCAAGCTAGGACAGGGGACCACCGGGGAGCTGTTTTTT. The chain recombines TRBV6-2 or TRBV6-3 with TRBJ2-2; 9 bases align to TRBD1. The germline gives CDR1 MNHEY, CDR2 SVGEGT. CDR3 length: 15 residues. J was trimmed by 4 bases and V by 7 bases; bases with no gene match: 7.